This TCR beta chain was identified during a study of blood T cells in healthy people across ages. Through a sample-barcoded 5' primer and a J-beta primer mix, a second PCR was run for roughly 6 to 11 cycles. TCRdb fed the 5' RACE reads into MiXCR, producing one record per CDR3 protein. This table has 910,000 or so distinct CDR3 sequences, 51% appearing once. The V and J ends lost 2 bases and 7 bases respectively, with 9 bases between them. In germline, CDR1 is SGHTA, CDR2 FQGTGA. The CDR3 is 13 residues long. This sequence originates from a woman between 55 and 75 years old in good health. The chain employs TRBV7-3 and TRBJ2-1; D unresolved. The source material was blood. The CDR3, as DNA: TGTGCCAGCAGCTTAGGGTGGCCGAATGAGCAGTTCTTC. Protein: CASSLGWPNEQFF.